One and the same sample provided the 30 T cell receptor beta chains below, sequenced in a study of T cell responses to AZD1222 COVID-19 vaccine. The data were produced by immunoSEQ multiplex PCR, yet TCRdb's version contains in-frame clones alone and is incomplete. The data contain about 95,000 clones, 85% to 90% of them singletons. This material consisted of peripheral blood, taken on day 0 of AZD1222 vaccination. These receptors all stem from an adult in good health.

The V call is TRBV6-4, the J call TRBJ2-7; D is ambiguous. The V end was cut by 6 bases, the J end by 5 bases, with 20 bases between. This CDR3 is 15 amino acids long. Looked up from germline, CDR1 is MRHNA and CDR2 is SNTAGT. CDR3 in amino acids: CASRGHEAMFNEQYF. In nucleotides, the CDR3 is TGTGCCAGCAGGGGCCATGAAGCTATGTTCAACGAGCAGTACTTC.

DNA of the CDR3: TGTGCCAGCAGCTTGGGGGGGAGAGGAAGCAATCAGCCCCAGCATTTT. Its protein is CASSLGGRGSNQPQHF. The V gene is TRBV5-4, the J gene TRBJ1-5, with D possibly matching TRBD1 (5 bases). This CDR3 spans 16 amino acids. V was trimmed by 0 bases and J by 1 base, leaving 11 bases between them. The germline V gene encodes CDR1 SGHNT and CDR2 YYREEE (reference sequence).

V is TRBV6-2 or TRBV6-3 and J is TRBJ1-4, with D hard to call. The CDR3 is 15 residues long. Trimming removed 2 bases from V and 0 bases from J, with 7 bases in between. Per germline, CDR1 MNHEY and CDR2 SVGEGT. CDR3 in amino acids: CASSYQEPTNEKLFF. The CDR3 region has the DNA TGTGCCAGCAGTTACCAGGAGCCAACTAATGAAAAACTGTTTTTT.

The rearrangement joins TRBV6-5 to TRBJ1-1; D not certain. With 2 bases removed from V and 4 bases from J, the gap between germline ends came to 8 bases. The CDR3 runs 13 residues. Germline assignment: CDR1 MNHEY and CDR2 SVGAGI. The CDR3: CASSYPEGTEAFF. DNA of the CDR3: TGTGCCAGCAGTTACCCAGAGGGCACTGAAGCTTTCTTT.

This clone turned up a few times. The chain links TRBV20-1 to TRBJ1-1; 7 bases align to TRBD1. The junction had 9 bases not matched to a gene; V was cut back by 3 bases and J by 8 bases. Germline-derived CDR1 and CDR2 are DFQATT and SNEGSKA (reference sequence). The CDR3 is 13 amino acids. The CDR3 bases are TGCAGTGCTAGTGGGGGTGACAGGGCGGAAGCTTTCTTT. It is translated as CSASGGDRAEAFF.

In its sample, this clone was seen a few times. This chain joins TRBV7-3 and TRBJ1-6; no firm D call. This CDR3 comprises 13 residues. Germline V gene lookup returns CDR1 SGHTA and CDR2 FQGTGA. V lost 1 base and J lost 7, with 5 bases in between. CDR3 DNA sequence: TGTGCCAGCAGCTTAAAATTCAATTCACCCCTCCACTTT. Its protein is CASSLKFNSPLHF.

The chain carries TRBV6-5 and TRBJ1-2; no reliable D call. Trimming pared 6 bases from V and 2 bases from J, leaving 10 bases between. The CDR3 has 13 residues. Germline V lookup: CDR1 MNHEY, CDR2 SVGAGI. CDR3 amino acids: CASSLGRNYGYTF. The CDR3 bases are TGTGCCAGCAGCCTCGGACGGAACTATGGCTACACCTTC.

The chain links TRBV11-2 to TRBJ1-1; a weak D match, TRBD1 (5 bases). V shed 5 bases and J shed 1 base, with 11 bases lying between them. The germline V gene has CDR1 SGHAT and CDR2 FQNNGV. The CDR3 totals 14 residues. The CDR3: CASSTLGGNTEAFF. The DNA of the CDR3 is TGTGCCAGCAGCACATTGGGGGGGAACACTGAAGCTTTCTTT. The full variable domain, with the rest looked up from reference TRBV11-2 and TRBJ1-1, is EAGVAQSPRYKIIEKRQSVAFWCNPISGHATLYWYQQILGQGPKLLIQFQNNGVVDDSQLPKDRFSAERLKGVDSTLKIQPAKLEDSAVYLCASSTLGGNTEAFFGQGTRLTVV.

The V call is TRBV4-1, the J call TRBJ2-7; TRBD1 is a possible D gene (6 bases). Germline lookup yields CDR1 MGHRA and CDR2 YSYEKL. The CDR3 is 14 amino acids. The V end lost 4 bases, the J end lost 2 bases, and 12 bases lay between the germline ends. Here the CDR3 reads CASSPWGRPYEQYF. Here the CDR3 DNA reads TGCGCCAGCAGCCCCTGGGGGCGCCCCTACGAGCAGTACTTC.

The J gene is TRBJ1-1, the V gene TRBV10-2, with a tentative D call TRBD1 (6 bases). CDR3 length: 15 amino acids. Germline V lookup: CDR1 WSHSY, CDR2 SAAADI. Trimming removed 6 bases from V and 7 bases from J, with 21 bases in between. The CDR3 nucleotides read TGCGCCAGCAGAGAAGCGACAGGTCACTTGGGTGAAGCTTTCTTT. It codes for CASREATGHLGEAFF.

The rearrangement uses TRBV6-2 or TRBV6-3 and TRBJ2-2; perhaps D is TRBD1 or TRBD2 (5 bases each). This CDR3 has 15 residues. Trimming removed 3 bases from V and 7 bases from J, with 15 bases in between. Germline CDR1 is MNHEY and CDR2 is SVGEGT. In nucleotides, the CDR3 is TGTGCCAGCAGTTATTATCGAGGGGCCGACGGGGAGCTGTTTTTT. Its translation is CASSYYRGADGELFF.

V is TRBV6-5 and J is TRBJ1-4; D is unclear. Trimming took off 6 bases at V and 1 base at J, with 12 bases between the two ends. This CDR3 is built from 15 residues. CDR1 MNHEY and CDR2 SVGAGI come from the germline V gene. This CDR3 is CASRRRHLTNEKLFF. The CDR3 region has the DNA TGTGCCAGCAGGAGACGGCACTTAACTAATGAAAAACTGTTTTTT.

The chain is built from TRBV7-6 and TRBJ2-2; D ambiguous. Trimming pared 8 bases from V and 4 bases from J, leaving 17 bases between. Germline V CDR1 and CDR2: SGHVS, FNYEAQ. The CDR3 runs to 15 residues. The CDR3 DNA sequence: TGTGCCAGCGCCCCCCCCTTGGGCCGCACCGGGGAGCTGTTTTTT. Amino acids: CASAPPLGRTGELFF.

The V call is TRBV19, the J call TRBJ2-1, with a tentative D call TRBD1 (5 bases). The length of the CDR3 is 13 residues. Germline CDR1 reads LNHDA; CDR2 reads SQIVND (reference sequence). V was clipped by 3 bases and J by 7 bases, with 10 bases between them. Here the CDR3 reads CASSIPNRNEQFF. The CDR3 DNA sequence: TGTGCCAGTAGTATCCCAAACAGGAATGAGCAGTTCTTC.

The chain links TRBV18 to TRBJ1-2; the D is unclear. Germline V gives CDR1 KGHSH, CDR2 LQKENI. The CDR3 contains 13 residues. The V and J ends lost 2 bases and 5 bases respectively, with 9 bases between them. CDR3 sequence reads: CASSPVGGYGYTF. For the CDR3, the DNA is TGTGCCAGCTCACCAGTCGGCGGGTATGGCTACACCTTC.

The gene calls are TRBV15 and TRBJ2-3, with D hard to call. The germline CDR1 and CDR2 sequences are LNHNV and YYDKDF (reference sequence). Between the trimmed V and J ends, which lost 0 bases and 1 base, there was a span of 14 bases. The CDR3 is 17 amino acids. Written as DNA, the CDR3 is TGTGCCACCAGCAGAGATCAAGGGCCTTGGGGCACAGATACGCAGTATTTT. Translating gives CATSRDQGPWGTDTQYF.

The chain employs TRBV5-1 and TRBJ1-4; D is possibly TRBD1 (5 bases). V was cut by 4 bases and J by 5 bases, with 15 bases left in between. CDR1 and CDR2 (germline): SGHRS, YFSETQ. The CDR3 is 15 residues long. The DNA for the CDR3 is TGCGCCAGCAGCGTGGGAGGGGCGGACAATGAAAAACTGTTTTTT. It is translated as CASSVGGADNEKLFF.

The genes are TRBV6-1 and TRBJ1-4; D is perhaps TRBD1 (5 bases). The ends were cut back, 2 bases at V and 5 bases at J, with 6 bases in the middle. This CDR3 comprises 13 residues. In germline, CDR1 is MNHNS, CDR2 SASEGT. In nucleotides, the CDR3 is TGTGCCAGCAGTGAATGGGGGAATGAAAAACTGTTTTTT. Its protein product is CASSEWGNEKLFF.

This chain connects TRBV5-1 to TRBJ1-6; D gene unclear. This CDR3 has 14 amino acids. Between the trimmed V and J ends, which lost 4 bases and 10 bases, there was a span of 15 bases. The V gene's germline CDR1 is SGHRS and CDR2 YFSETQ. Written as DNA, the CDR3 is TGCGCCAGCAGCCCGGTGGACGGAAGCTCACCCCTCCACTTT. Residues: CASSPVDGSSPLHF.

This chain uses TRBV5-5 with TRBJ1-1, with 7 nucleotides matching TRBD1. Unmatched junction bases numbered 12, after V lost 1 base and J lost 6 bases. The germline V gene has CDR1 SGHKS and CDR2 YYEKEE (reference sequence). This CDR3 spans 16 amino acids. CDR3 sequence: CASSLLPGQASPEAFF. DNA of the CDR3: TGTGCCAGCAGCTTGTTACCCGGACAGGCGAGCCCTGAAGCTTTCTTT.

The gene calls are TRBV6-5 and TRBJ2-7; weak D call: TRBD1 (6 bases). This CDR3 comprises 14 residues. Between the trimmed V and J ends, which lost 6 bases and 3 bases, there was a span of 15 bases. Germline CDR1 MNHEY, CDR2 SVGAGI. This CDR3 is CASSRTASRYEQYF. As DNA, the CDR3 is TGTGCCAGCAGCAGGACAGCGAGTCGCTACGAGCAGTACTTC.

This chain joins TRBV5-6 and TRBJ2-2, with 12 bases lining up with TRBD1. Germline trimming cut 4 bases from V and 6 bases from J; bases unmatched to any gene: 7. The CDR3 has 16 amino acids. Looked up from germline, CDR1 is SGHDT and CDR2 is YYEEEE. CDR3 DNA: TGTGCCAGCAGCCCCCGGGACAGGGGGCAGTCCGGGGAGCTGTTTTTT. It specifies CASSPRDRGQSGELFF.

The chain carries TRBV27 and TRBJ2-1; 12 nucleotides agree with TRBD2. This CDR3 contains 16 residues. V lost 4 bases and J lost 8; bases outside the gene matches: 9. CDR1 is MNHEY and CDR2 is SMNVEV in the germline V gene (reference sequence). CDR3 amino acids: CASSSSSGGAWDEQFF. The CDR3 coding sequence is TGTGCCAGCAGTTCTTCTAGCGGGGGGGCTTGGGATGAGCAGTTCTTC.

This sequence joins TRBV12-3 or TRBV12-4 and TRBJ1-2, with D unclear. The V gene lost 3 bases and the J gene lost 2 bases, with 7 bases spanning the gap. The CDR3 is made up of 13 amino acids. This CDR3 reads CASSFVVNYGYTF. In DNA form, the CDR3 reads TGTGCCAGCAGTTTTGTGGTGAACTATGGCTACACCTTC.

The V and J genes are TRBV6-2 or TRBV6-3 and TRBJ2-1, with TRBD1 identical over 7 bases. Germline assignment: CDR1 MNHEY and CDR2 SVGEGT. The trim removed 4 bases at V and 6 bases at J, leaving 6 bases unmatched. This CDR3 region has 14 residues. As DNA, the CDR3 is TGTGCCAGCAGTTCTGGACAGGCGAGCAATGAGCAGTTCTTC. Translating it yields CASSSGQASNEQFF.

The V call is TRBV7-2, the J call TRBJ1-5; D gene unclear. The CDR3 sequence is 13 residues long. Trimming shortened V by 1 base and J by 9 bases, and 10 bases separated the two germline ends. Germline assignment: CDR1 SGHTA and CDR2 FQGNSA. The DNA for the CDR3 is TGTGCCAGCAGCTTAGGAGCCTACGGGCCCCAGCATTTT. As protein: CASSLGAYGPQHF. Variable domain in full (rest from reference TRBV7-2 and TRBJ1-5): GAGVSQSPSNKVTEKGKDVELRCDPISGHTALYWYRQSLGQGLEFLIYFQGNSAPDKSGLPSDRFSAERTGGSVSTLTIQRTQQEDSAVYLCASSLGAYGPQHFGDGTRLSIL.

The rearrangement links TRBV15 to TRBJ1-1; 8 bases align to TRBD1. This CDR3 contains 14 residues. Germline values: CDR1 LNHNV, CDR2 YYDKDF (reference sequence). With 1 base clipped from V and 3 bases from J, the junction kept 1 base outside the gene matches. CDR3 sequence reads: CATSRGQGYTEAFF. The CDR3 DNA reads as TGTGCCACCAGCAGAGGACAGGGGTACACTGAAGCTTTCTTT.

The chain uses TRBV29-1 and TRBJ2-7; D is unclear. Trimming left V 3 bases short and J 0 bases short, with 3 bases between. Germline V gives CDR1 SQVTM, CDR2 ANQGSEA. CDR3 length: 11 residues. CDR3 protein: CSVDSSYEQYF. As DNA, the CDR3 is TGCAGCGTTGACAGCTCCTACGAGCAGTACTTC.

As regards this clone: The sample carries other DNA sequences with the same CDR3. V is TRBV2 and J is TRBJ2-7, with no clear D. CDR3 length equals 11 residues. V was shortened by 4 bases and J by 3 bases, with 4 bases between the two germline ends. CDR1 and CDR2 from the germline V gene are SNHLY and FYNNEI. The CDR3 nucleotides are TGTGCCAGCAGTGTGGGCTACGAGCAGTACTTC. Translation: CASSVGYEQYF.

V gene TRBV28 combines with J gene TRBJ1-4; D is undetermined. The V end was cut by 3 bases, the J end by 4 bases, with 6 bases between. Germline-derived CDR1 and CDR2 are MDHEN and SYDVKM. The CDR3 is 13 amino acids. In nucleotides, the CDR3 is TGTGCCAGCAGTTTCACAGTTAATGAAAAACTGTTTTTT. Residues: CASSFTVNEKLFF.